Following are 3 T cell receptor beta chains from one sample sequenced in a study of control samples from healthy donors and cancer patients. Assay used: immunoSEQ multiplex PCR; TCRdb lists only in-frame clones, some missing. The sample lists more than 95,000 clones, more than 75% seen once, with about 2.5% in the top ten. Sample: blood. All receptors derive from a woman aged 70-85 years in good health.

The chain combines TRBV2 with TRBJ2-1, with D unresolved. V lost 2 bases and J lost 5, with 10 bases in between. The CDR3 has 14 amino acids. Germline V gives CDR1 SNHLY, CDR2 FYNNEI. Here the CDR3 DNA reads TGTGCCAGCAGTGAACTTGATCGTGACAATGAGCAGTTCTTC. It specifies CASSELDRDNEQFF.

The gene calls are TRBV7-2 and TRBJ2-5, with D perhaps matching TRBD2 (5 bases). V dropped 6 bases and J dropped 5 bases, with 19 bases sitting between them. CDR3 size: 15 residues. Germline lookup yields CDR1 SGHTA and CDR2 FQGNSA. CDR3 sequence (DNA): TGTGCCAGCAGTCTCGGACTGGCAGTCTTGGAGACCCAGTACTTC. Its protein product is CASSLGLAVLETQYF.

This chain uses TRBV7-2 with TRBJ2-7; 7 nucleotides match TRBD2. The V gene end was trimmed by 3 bases and the J gene end by 0 bases; junction bases not matched to a gene: 11. In germline, CDR1 is SGHTA, CDR2 FQGNSA. The CDR3 has 17 residues. The CDR3: CASSFGLLAGDSYEQYF. CDR3 coding DNA: TGTGCCAGCAGCTTTGGCTTGTTGGCGGGGGACTCCTACGAGCAGTACTTC.